The text below deals with one T cell receptor beta chain. The data were obtained in a study of blood T cell repertoires in COVID-19. Study details: COVID-19 samples, acute and convalescent, were from the United States, Italy and Spain. T cells, B-cell-depleted T cells, or PBMCs provided the cDNA or gDNA that served as material.

Study processing details: Estimation of nucleated cell counts was performed using reference gene primer amplification. The table came from immunoSEQ multiplex PCR; TCRdb's copy has only in-frame clones and leaves some out. That table furnishes V, J and clone size, whereas the DNA furnished D and trimming. Among 130,000 to 150,000 clones listed, around 90% were seen once. The CDR3 covers 16 residues. V shed 3 bases, J shed 5 bases, and the junction held 10 bases outside the gene matches. The germline CDR1 and CDR2 sequences are KGHSH and LQKENI. The chain is built from TRBV18 and TRBJ1-5; 7 bases agree with TRBD1. Sequencing input: peripheral blood. This receptor was identified in a man in his 70s with acute or convalescent COVID-19. The CDR3 reads CASSPAGQAIDQPQHF. CDR3 sequence (DNA): TGTGCCAGCTCACCGGCCGGACAGGCAATAGATCAGCCCCAGCATTTT.